The rows below give T cell receptor beta chains drawn from one sample of a study of T cells after posttransplantation cyclophosphamide. Repertoires were generated with immunoSEQ multiplex PCR, while TCRdb's copy carries only in-frame clones and drops some. Observed in the sample are roughly 24,000 clones, none of them singletons. Material: PBMCs. These receptors were collected from a woman in her fifties or sixties in good health, CMV-negative, and a related stem cell transplant donor. Both conserved end residues are part of each CDR3. D genes are given only for firm matches. Size tells how often a clone was seen (once, few, many) or the class of an expanded clone, and some rows leave it out.

D: NA; length: 12; V: TRBV7-9; J: TRBJ2-1; size: many; CDR3: CASSPSGNEQFF; DNA: TGTGCCAGCAGCCCGAGCGGCAATGAGCAGTTCTTC
D: TRBD2; length: 15; V: TRBV5-6; J: TRBJ2-5; size: NA; CDR3: CASSRWGGLQETQYF; DNA: TGTGCCAGCAGCCGGTGGGGGGGACTACAAGAGACCCAGTACTTC
D: TRBD2; length: 16; V: TRBV29-1; J: TRBJ2-5; size: many; CDR3: CSVGRSGRGGPETQYF; DNA: TGCAGTGTTGGAAGGAGCGGGAGGGGGGGCCCAGAGACCCAGTACTTC
D: TRBD1; length: 17; V: TRBV19; J: TRBJ1-5; size: many; CDR3: CASSSGTGGGSNQPQHF; DNA: TGTGCCAGTAGTTCCGGGACAGGGGGCGGAAGCAATCAGCCCCAGCATTTT
D: TRBD1; length: 17; V: TRBV14; J: TRBJ2-6; size: many; CDR3: CASSLFRGRGGANVLTF; DNA: TGTGCCAGCAGCCTCTTCAGGGGGCGCGGTGGGGCCAACGTCCTGACTTTC
D: NA; length: 20; V: TRBV9; J: TRBJ2-6; size: many; CDR3: CASSVEIRNGGPSGANVLTF; DNA: TGTGCCAGCAGCGTAGAGATACGTAACGGGGGGCCCTCTGGGGCCAACGTCCTGACTTTC
D: NA; length: 14; V: TRBV27; J: TRBJ1-1; size: many; CDR3: CASSFQGGGTEAFF; DNA: TGTGCCAGCAGTTTTCAGGGCGGGGGTACTGAAGCTTTCTTT
D: TRBD2; length: 15; V: TRBV27; J: TRBJ2-1; size: NA; CDR3: CASSLGGGARGEQFF; DNA: TGTGCCAGCAGTTTGGGCGGGGGGGCAAGAGGTGAGCAGTTCTTC
D: NA; length: 14; V: TRBV18; J: TRBJ2-5; size: NA; CDR3: CASSPRQPQETQYF; DNA: TGTGCCAGCTCACCACGACAGCCTCAAGAGACCCAGTACTTC
D: NA; length: 15; V: TRBV30; J: TRBJ2-4; size: few; CDR3: CAWSRGSGAKNIQYF; DNA: TGTGCCTGGAGTAGAGGGTCCGGAGCCAAAAACATTCAGTACTTC
D: NA; length: 14; V: TRBV28; J: TRBJ2-1; size: many; CDR3: CASSELGTYNEQFF; DNA: TGTGCCAGCAGCGAACTAGGTACCTACAATGAGCAGTTCTTC
D: NA; length: 14; V: TRBV5-1; J: TRBJ2-7; size: many; CDR3: CASSLAGSSYEQYF; DNA: TGCGCCAGCAGCTTGGCGGGGTCGTCCTACGAGCAGTACTTC
D: NA; length: 13; V: TRBV18; J: TRBJ2-2; size: many; CDR3: CASSPKATGELFF; DNA: TGTGCCAGCTCACCAAAAGCAACCGGGGAGCTGTTTTTT
D: TRBD2; length: 18; V: TRBV28; J: TRBJ2-7; size: few; CDR3: CASNGQTSGRGLTYEQYF; DNA: TGTGCCAGCAATGGCCAAACTAGCGGGAGGGGCCTAACCTACGAGCAGTACTTC
D: TRBD2; length: 14; V: TRBV28; J: TRBJ2-7; size: many; CDR3: CASTTIAGYYEQYF; DNA: TGTGCCAGTACTACAATAGCGGGCTACTACGAGCAGTACTTC
D: TRBD2; length: 17; V: TRBV5-4; J: TRBJ2-3; size: many; CDR3: CASSSTGLAAVGDTQYF; DNA: TGTGCCAGCAGCTCAACCGGACTAGCGGCCGTCGGTGATACGCAGTATTTT
D: NA; length: 14; V: TRBV7-9; J: TRBJ2-5; size: many; CDR3: CASSLVGLKETQYF; DNA: TGTGCCAGCAGCTTAGTTGGGCTCAAAGAGACCCAGTACTTC
D: NA; length: 15; V: TRBV27; J: TRBJ1-5; size: many; CDR3: CASKRGTQRTQPQHF; DNA: TGTGCCAGCAAGCGAGGGACACAACGAACTCAGCCCCAGCATTTT
D: TRBD1; length: 15; V: TRBV29-1; J: TRBJ2-2; size: many; CDR3: CSVDSGQGYTGELFF; DNA: TGCAGCGTTGATTCGGGACAGGGTTACACCGGGGAGCTGTTTTTT
D: TRBD1; length: 14; V: TRBV18; J: TRBJ1-1; size: many; CDR3: CASSPGQGNTEAFF; DNA: TGTGCCAGCTCACCGGGACAGGGGAACACTGAAGCTTTCTTT
D: NA; length: 15; V: TRBV6-6; J: TRBJ2-2; size: many; CDR3: CASSYVQGSTGELFF; DNA: TGTGCCAGCAGTTATGTGCAGGGAAGTACCGGGGAGCTGTTTTTT
D: TRBD2; length: 15; V: TRBV27; J: TRBJ2-7; size: many; CDR3: CASSRRLAGDYEQYF; DNA: TGTGCCAGCAGTAGGCGACTAGCGGGAGACTACGAGCAGTACTTC